The sequence of this TCR beta chain was determined in a study of blood T cell repertoires in COVID-19. Background on the study: Sites in the United States, Italy and Spain provided acute and convalescent COVID-19 samples. PBMCs, B-cell-depleted T cells, or T cells provided the cDNA or gDNA that made up the material.

In the study's own analysis: Estimation of nucleated cell counts relied on the amplification of reference gene primers. Data came from immunoSEQ multiplex PCR; TCRdb stores just in-frame clones and leaves some out. V, J and clone size were drawn from that table, and D and trimming were deduced from the DNA. The sample lists approximately 200,000 clones; roughly nine tenths were seen once. The length of the CDR3 is 19 residues. Germline V gene lookup returns CDR1 SGHTA and CDR2 FQGNSA. V dropped 0 bases and J dropped 1; count of bases not matched to a gene: 9. The sequenced material came from peripheral blood. This receptor was taken from a woman aged 45-65 years with acute or convalescent COVID-19. The chain joins TRBV7-2 to TRBJ2-6; 7 bases are shared with TRBD2. The CDR3 loop reads CASSLARAGTTSGANVLTF. The CDR3 nucleotides read TGTGCCAGCAGCTTAGCTCGCGCGGGGACTACATCTGGGGCCAACGTCCTGACTTTC. Together with reference TRBV7-2 and TRBJ2-6, the CDR3 gives the full variable domain: GAGVSQSPSNKVTEKGKDVELRCDPISGHTALYWYRQSLGQGLEFLIYFQGNSAPDKSGLPSDRFSAERTGGSVSTLTIQRTQQEDSAVYLCASSLARAGTTSGANVLTFGAGSRLTVL.